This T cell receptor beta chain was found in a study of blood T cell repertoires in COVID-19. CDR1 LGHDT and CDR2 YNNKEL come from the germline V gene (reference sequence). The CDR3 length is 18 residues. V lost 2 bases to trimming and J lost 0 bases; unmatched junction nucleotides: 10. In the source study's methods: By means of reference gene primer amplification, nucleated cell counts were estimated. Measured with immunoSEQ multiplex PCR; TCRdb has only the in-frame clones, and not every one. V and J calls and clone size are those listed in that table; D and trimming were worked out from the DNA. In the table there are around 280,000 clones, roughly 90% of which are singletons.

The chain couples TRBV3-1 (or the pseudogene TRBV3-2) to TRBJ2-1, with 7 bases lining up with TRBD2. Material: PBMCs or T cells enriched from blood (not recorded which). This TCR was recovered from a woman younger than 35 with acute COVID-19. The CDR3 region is CASSQKREHQGSYNEQFF. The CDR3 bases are TGTGCCAGCAGCCAAAAGCGGGAACATCAGGGCTCCTACAATGAGCAGTTCTTC.